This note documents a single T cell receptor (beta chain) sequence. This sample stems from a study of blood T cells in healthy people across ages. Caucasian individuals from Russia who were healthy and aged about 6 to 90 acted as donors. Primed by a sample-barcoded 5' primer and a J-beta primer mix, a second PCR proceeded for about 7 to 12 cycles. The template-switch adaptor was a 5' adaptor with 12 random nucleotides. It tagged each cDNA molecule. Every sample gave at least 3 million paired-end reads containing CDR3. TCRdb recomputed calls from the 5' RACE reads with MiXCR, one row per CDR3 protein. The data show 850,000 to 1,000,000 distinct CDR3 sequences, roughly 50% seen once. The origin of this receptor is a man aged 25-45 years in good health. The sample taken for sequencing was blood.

CDR3 DNA sequence: TGTGCCAGCAGTTACGGGACTAGCGGTAAGGGTACGCAGTATTTT. This encodes CASSYGTSGKGTQYF. This chain uses TRBV6-2 or TRBV6-3 with TRBJ2-3; 11 nucleotides align to TRBD2. Looked up from germline, CDR1 is MNHEY and CDR2 is SVGEGT. This CDR3 is 15 amino acids long. V trimming: 2 bases; J trimming: 8 bases; junction bases outside the gene matches: 6.